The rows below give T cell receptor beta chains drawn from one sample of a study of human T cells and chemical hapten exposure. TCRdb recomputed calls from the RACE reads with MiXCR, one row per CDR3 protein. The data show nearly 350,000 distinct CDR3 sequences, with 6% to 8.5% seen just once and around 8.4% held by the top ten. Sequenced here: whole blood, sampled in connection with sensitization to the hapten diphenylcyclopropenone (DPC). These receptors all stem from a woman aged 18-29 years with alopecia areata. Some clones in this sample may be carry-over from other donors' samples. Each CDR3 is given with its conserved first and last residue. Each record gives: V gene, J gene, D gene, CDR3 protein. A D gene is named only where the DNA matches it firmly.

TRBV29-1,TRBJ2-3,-,CSVEFGTDTQYF
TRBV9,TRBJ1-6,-,CASSYRRMNSPLHF
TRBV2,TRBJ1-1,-,CASSEEGATEAFF
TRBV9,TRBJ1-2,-,CASSPSGLLINYGYTF
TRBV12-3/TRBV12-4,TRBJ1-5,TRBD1,CASSLPGTGGYQPQHF
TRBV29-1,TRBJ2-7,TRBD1,CSATGTVGEQYF
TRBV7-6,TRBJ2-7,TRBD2,CASSLGTRGAYEQYF
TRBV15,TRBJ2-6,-,CATSRDRDSGANVLTF
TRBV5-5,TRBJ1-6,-,CASSPSGSGARSYNSPLHF
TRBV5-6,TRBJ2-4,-,CASNLWRTIAKNIQYF
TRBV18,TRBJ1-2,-,CASSPYGLSEVNYGYTF
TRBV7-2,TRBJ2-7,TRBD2,CASSPTSGGTRGEQYF
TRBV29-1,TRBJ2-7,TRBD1,CSVLPTLDRGYEQYF
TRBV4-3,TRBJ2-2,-,CASSQVQGRDTGELFF
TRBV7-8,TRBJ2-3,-,CASSLALLDTQYF
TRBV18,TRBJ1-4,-,CASTRATNEKLFF
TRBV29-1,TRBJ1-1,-,CSVEQYFLNTEAFF
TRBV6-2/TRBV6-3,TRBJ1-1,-,CASSSLPRRAFF
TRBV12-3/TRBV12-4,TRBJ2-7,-,CASSEGREFEQYF
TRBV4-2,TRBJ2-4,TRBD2,CASSQEYSGGRDIQYF
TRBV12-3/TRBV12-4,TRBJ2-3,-,CATQLDTDTQYF
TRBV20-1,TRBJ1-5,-,CSASGRRNQPQHF
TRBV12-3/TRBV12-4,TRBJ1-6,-,CASSFGGYNSPLHF
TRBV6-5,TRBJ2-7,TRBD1,CASSYAGTGAYEQYF
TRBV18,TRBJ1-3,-,CASTKTGTPEGTIYF
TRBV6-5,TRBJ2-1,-,CASSYYPNPRDTYNEQFF
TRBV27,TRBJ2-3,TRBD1,CASRLDRTDTQYF
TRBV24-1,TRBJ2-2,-,CATSEGVQAGELFF
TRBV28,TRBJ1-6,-,CAVQGYNSPLHF
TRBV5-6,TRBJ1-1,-,CASSFTRILNTEAFF
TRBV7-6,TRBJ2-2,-,CASSLETYTGELFF
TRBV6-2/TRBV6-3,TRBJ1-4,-,CASTRAPSTNEKLFF
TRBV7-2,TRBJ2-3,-,CASRYGGDTQYF
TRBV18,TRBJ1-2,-,CASSPTAGAGNYGYTF
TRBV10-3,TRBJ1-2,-,CAISESERYGYTF
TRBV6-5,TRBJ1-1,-,CASSSDPFQGLITEAFF
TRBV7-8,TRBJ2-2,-,CASSLAGQLGELFF
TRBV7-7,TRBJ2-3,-,CASSLDGMNTQYF
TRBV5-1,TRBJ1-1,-,CASSSQGSYTEAFF
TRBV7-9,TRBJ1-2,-,CASSSLLELYGYTF
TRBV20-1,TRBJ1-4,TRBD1,CSAKATGGGANEKLFF
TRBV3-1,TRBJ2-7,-,CASSQMDGNEQYF
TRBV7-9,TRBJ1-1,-,CASSRERGSVAFF
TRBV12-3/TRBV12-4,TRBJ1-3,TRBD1,CASSTTGTGVNTIYF
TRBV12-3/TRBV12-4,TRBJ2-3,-,CASQSGAFTDTQYF
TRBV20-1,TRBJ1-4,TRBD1,CSASTGGVHPF
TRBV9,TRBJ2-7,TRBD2,CASSAVGGAEEQYF
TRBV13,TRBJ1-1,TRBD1,CASSLRGQRNTEAFF
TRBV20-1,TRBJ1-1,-,CSATGLTEAFF